These T cell receptor beta chains were read from a single sample in a study of CD8 T cells in ankylosing spondylitis. TCRdb reprocessed the 5' RACE reads with MiXCR, giving one entry per CDR3 protein. The sample includes 670,000 or so distinct CDR3 sequences, roughly 20% seen only once; the top ten take under 20%. The sequencing sample was made of blood, either unsorted or a sorted T cell fraction (not recorded which). The receptors were sampled from a male donor with ankylosing spondylitis. CDR3s include the opening cysteine and the closing phenylalanine or tryptophan. D genes are given only for firm matches. Not all rows give a size; the values are once, few, many and, for expanded clones, a class.

cdr3_length: 13; v_call: TRBV9; clone_size: -; d_call: -; j_call: TRBJ1-1; cdr3_aa: CASAEIVNTEAFF; cdr3_nt: TGTGCCAGCGCGGAGATCGTGAACACTGAAGCTTTCTTT
cdr3_length: 15; v_call: TRBV28; clone_size: -; d_call: TRBD1; j_call: TRBJ1-5; cdr3_aa: CASSSDRDSNQPQHF; cdr3_nt: TGTGCCAGCAGTTCGGACAGGGATAGCAATCAGCCCCAGCATTTT
cdr3_length: 15; v_call: TRBV5-1; clone_size: few; d_call: -; j_call: TRBJ2-2; cdr3_aa: CASSLRLEYTGELFF; cdr3_nt: TGCGCCAGCAGCTTGCGTCTGGAATACACCGGGGAGCTGTTTTTT
cdr3_length: 13; v_call: TRBV19; clone_size: few; d_call: -; j_call: TRBJ1-2; cdr3_aa: CASRRRAGDGYTF; cdr3_nt: TGTGCCAGTAGAAGGAGGGCGGGGGACGGCTACACCTTC
cdr3_length: 13; v_call: TRBV11-2; clone_size: many; d_call: -; j_call: TRBJ2-5; cdr3_aa: CASSPGKGETQYF; cdr3_nt: TGTGCCAGCAGCCCAGGGAAAGGAGAGACCCAGTACTTC
cdr3_length: 16; v_call: TRBV4-1; clone_size: few; d_call: -; j_call: TRBJ2-7; cdr3_aa: CASSQDSIWEDYEQYF; cdr3_nt: TGCGCCAGCAGCCAAGATTCGATTTGGGAGGACTACGAGCAGTACTTC
cdr3_length: 15; v_call: TRBV7-2; clone_size: -; d_call: -; j_call: TRBJ2-1; cdr3_aa: CASSLPPLPYNEQFF; cdr3_nt: TGTGCCAGCAGCTTACCCCCTCTCCCCTACAATGAGCAGTTCTTC
cdr3_length: 15; v_call: TRBV7-3; clone_size: -; d_call: TRBD1; j_call: TRBJ1-2; cdr3_aa: CASSLGPGQGDGYTF; cdr3_nt: TGTGCCAGCAGCCTAGGACCGGGACAGGGGGATGGCTACACCTTC
cdr3_length: 13; v_call: TRBV20-1; clone_size: few; d_call: TRBD1; j_call: TRBJ1-3; cdr3_aa: CSASRTGWNTIYF; cdr3_nt: TGCAGTGCTAGTCGGACAGGGTGGAACACCATATATTTT
cdr3_length: 14; v_call: TRBV7-9; clone_size: -; d_call: -; j_call: TRBJ1-1; cdr3_aa: CASSSVPGAAEAFF; cdr3_nt: TGTGCCAGCAGCTCCGTACCGGGGGCGGCTGAAGCTTTCTTT
cdr3_length: 18; v_call: TRBV5-6; clone_size: -; d_call: TRBD2; j_call: TRBJ2-7; cdr3_aa: CASSFRLAGALSSYEQYF; cdr3_nt: TGTGCCAGCAGCTTCAGGCTAGCGGGGGCCCTGAGCTCCTACGAGCAGTACTTC
cdr3_length: 20; v_call: TRBV4-3; clone_size: many; d_call: TRBD2; j_call: TRBJ2-1; cdr3_aa: CASSQDLGGGGPSSYNEQFF; cdr3_nt: TGCGCCAGCAGCCAAGATCTGGGCGGGGGGGGCCCGAGCTCCTACAATGAGCAGTTCTTC
cdr3_length: 10; v_call: TRBV28; clone_size: few; d_call: -; j_call: TRBJ2-7; cdr3_aa: CASMGFEKYF; cdr3_nt: TGTGCCAGCATGGGGTTCGAGAAGTACTTC
cdr3_length: 15; v_call: TRBV20-1; clone_size: -; d_call: -; j_call: TRBJ1-4; cdr3_aa: CSAKSGGTTNEKLFF; cdr3_nt: TGCAGTGCTAAATCGGGGGGGACAACTAATGAAAAACTGTTTTTT
cdr3_length: 15; v_call: TRBV18; clone_size: few; d_call: -; j_call: TRBJ1-6; cdr3_aa: CASSPPAGDNSPLHF; cdr3_nt: TGTGCCAGCTCACCACCGGCAGGGGATAATTCACCCCTCCACTTT
cdr3_length: 18; v_call: TRBV29-1; clone_size: -; d_call: TRBD2; j_call: TRBJ2-2; cdr3_aa: CSVEDRTPSGTNTGELFF; cdr3_nt: TGCAGCGTTGAAGATCGAACCCCTAGCGGAACGAACACCGGGGAGCTGTTTTTT
cdr3_length: 11; v_call: TRBV29-1; clone_size: -; d_call: -; j_call: TRBJ2-5; cdr3_aa: CSVIAQETQYF; cdr3_nt: TGCAGCGTAATAGCCCAAGAGACCCAGTACTTC
cdr3_length: 16; v_call: TRBV6-1; clone_size: -; d_call: TRBD2; j_call: TRBJ2-7; cdr3_aa: CASRTAPSGSSYEQYF; cdr3_nt: TGTGCCAGCAGAACTGCGCCTAGCGGGAGCTCCTACGAGCAGTACTTC
cdr3_length: 15; v_call: TRBV7-2; clone_size: many; d_call: -; j_call: TRBJ1-5; cdr3_aa: CASSAQGISNQPQHF; cdr3_nt: TGTGCCAGCAGCGCCCAGGGGATTAGCAATCAGCCCCAGCATTTT
cdr3_length: 14; v_call: TRBV2; clone_size: -; d_call: -; j_call: TRBJ1-1; cdr3_aa: CASNQRAGDTEAFF; cdr3_nt: TGTGCCAGCAACCAAAGGGCAGGGGACACTGAAGCTTTCTTT
cdr3_length: 15; v_call: TRBV12-3/TRBV12-4; clone_size: few; d_call: TRBD1; j_call: TRBJ2-4; cdr3_aa: CASRIGGAAKNIQYF; cdr3_nt: TGTGCCAGCAGAATAGGGGGCGCGGCCAAAAACATTCAGTACTTC
cdr3_length: 16; v_call: TRBV7-2; clone_size: few; d_call: TRBD2; j_call: TRBJ2-1; cdr3_aa: CASSPQGLAVGNEQFF; cdr3_nt: TGTGCCAGCAGCCCGCAGGGACTAGCGGTCGGCAATGAGCAGTTCTTC
cdr3_length: 15; v_call: TRBV27; clone_size: few; d_call: TRBD1; j_call: TRBJ1-1; cdr3_aa: CASSFRPGQGAEAFF; cdr3_nt: TGTGCCAGCAGTTTTAGACCGGGACAGGGAGCTGAAGCTTTCTTT